The 5 T cell receptor beta chains given below trace back to one sample, sequenced in a study of vaccination and CD4 T cells after COVID-19. Sequencing of DNA taken from cultured CD4+ T cells relied on the Oncomine TCR Beta short-read assay. TCRdb redid the calling of the PCR reads with MiXCR, one entry per CDR3 protein. The repertoire holds around 10,000 distinct CDR3 sequences, 44% seen once, with around 35% in the top ten. These receptors have no known antigen. Sample treatment: approximately 9-day PBMC culture with coronavirus spike peptide pools or control peptides (ViraFEST assay). Sequencing was done on a sample of CD4+ T cells from blood, cultured in vitro. The receptor set was obtained from a human donor who had recovered from COVID-19.

The chain recombines TRBV11-3 with TRBJ2-7; 8 nucleotides match TRBD1. Germline CDR1 SGHNT, CDR2 YENEEA. Unmatched junction bases numbered 10, after V lost 5 bases and J lost 7 bases. This CDR3 has 14 residues. The CDR3 bases are TGTGCCAGCAGCCCTTTCGGACAGGGTGATGAGCAGTACTTC. This encodes CASSPFGQGDEQYF.

The gene calls are TRBV20-1 and TRBJ2-5; possible D gene TRBD1, 5 bases. Germline V CDR1 and CDR2: DFQATT, SNEGSKA (reference sequence). The CDR3 contains 14 residues. Trimming shortened V by 7 bases and J by 1 base, and 16 bases separated the two germline ends. CDR3 sequence (DNA): TGCAGTGTCCAAGACCAGGGCGCCCAAGAGACCCAGTACTTC. This encodes CSVQDQGAQETQYF.

The rearrangement uses TRBV12-3 or TRBV12-4 and TRBJ2-1; the match to TRBD1 covers 7 bases. This CDR3 has 16 residues. The trim removed 3 bases at V and 6 bases at J, leaving 11 bases unmatched. The DNA for the CDR3 is TGTGCCAGCAGTTTCTCATGGGACAGACTATCCAATGAGCAGTTCTTC. This codes for CASSFSWDRLSNEQFF.

This clonotype was seen more than once but under ten times. V and J are TRBV30 and TRBJ1-1; D gene ambiguous. Per the germline V gene, CDR1 is GTSNPN and CDR2 is SVGIG (reference sequence). V dropped 2 bases and J dropped 1 base, with 5 bases sitting between them. The CDR3 loop spans 12 amino acids. The DNA for the CDR3 is TGTGCCTGGAGTCGCCAGAACACTGAAGCTTTCTTT. Translated: CAWSRQNTEAFF.

The sample holds a few counts of this clonotype. V usage is TRBV2 and J usage is TRBJ1-2; D perhaps matches TRBD1 (6 bases). This CDR3 region has 14 residues. Germline V lookup: CDR1 SNHLY, CDR2 FYNNEI. V was shortened by 3 bases and J by 4 bases, with 12 bases between the two germline ends. In DNA form, the CDR3 reads TGTGCCAGCAGTGACCAACAGGGCAGCTATGGCTACACCTTC. It specifies CASSDQQGSYGYTF.